This is a list of T cell receptor beta chains from one sample in a study of blood T cell repertoires in COVID-19. The assay was immunoSEQ multiplex PCR, and TCRdb's table has in-frame clones only and misses some. The sample yields 250,000 to 300,000 clones, around four fifths seen once. Sample: peripheral blood. Receptors originate from a man aged 55 to 70 with acute or convalescent COVID-19. Each CDR3 is given with its conserved first and last residue. A D gene is named only where the DNA matches it firmly. The size field is filled for only some rows; it gives once, few, many or a size class.

cdr3_aa: CAREGQSSSPLHF; cdr3_nt: TGCGCCAGGGAGGGACAGTCCTCTTCACCCCTCCACTTT; j_call: TRBJ1-6; v_call: TRBV10-1; clone_size: .; d_call: TRBD1
cdr3_aa: CASSAGTNNKEKQFF; cdr3_nt: TGTGCCAGCAGCGCCGGGACAAACAATAAGGAGAAGCAGTTCTTC; j_call: TRBJ2-1; v_call: TRBV9; clone_size: .; d_call: .
cdr3_aa: CASSSPGLGQPQHF; cdr3_nt: TGTGCCAGCAGTTCACCAGGGTTGGGTCAGCCCCAGCATTTT; j_call: TRBJ1-5; v_call: TRBV27; clone_size: .; d_call: .
cdr3_aa: CASSVEGTSGYNEQFF; cdr3_nt: TGTGCCAGCAGCGTGGAAGGGACTAGCGGGTACAATGAGCAGTTCTTC; j_call: TRBJ2-1; v_call: TRBV5-8; clone_size: .; d_call: TRBD2
cdr3_aa: CASSSTGAKDTQYF; cdr3_nt: TGTGCCAGCAGTTCCACAGGGGCGAAAGATACGCAGTATTTT; j_call: TRBJ2-3; v_call: TRBV28; clone_size: once; d_call: TRBD1
cdr3_aa: CASIWGRQETQYF; cdr3_nt: TGTGCCAGCATTTGGGGGCGACAAGAGACCCAGTACTTC; j_call: TRBJ2-5; v_call: TRBV6-5; clone_size: .; d_call: .
cdr3_aa: CASSLEETGTGFSEKLFF; cdr3_nt: TGTGCCAGCAGCTTAGAGGAAACCGGGACAGGGTTCAGTGAAAAACTGTTTTTT; j_call: TRBJ1-4; v_call: TRBV7-6; clone_size: .; d_call: TRBD1
cdr3_aa: CASSLGGQGPYEQYF; cdr3_nt: TGTGCCAGCAGCCTAGGAGGACAGGGACCTTACGAGCAGTACTTC; j_call: TRBJ2-7; v_call: TRBV7-2; clone_size: .; d_call: TRBD1
cdr3_aa: CASTLTSGSWDTQYF; cdr3_nt: TGTGCCAGCACGTTGACTAGCGGGAGTTGGGATACGCAGTATTTT; j_call: TRBJ2-3; v_call: TRBV27; clone_size: .; d_call: TRBD2
cdr3_aa: CASSWRGSLSYNEQFF; cdr3_nt: TGTGCCAGCAGCTGGAGGGGCTCCCTCTCCTACAATGAGCAGTTCTTC; j_call: TRBJ2-1; v_call: TRBV5-5; clone_size: .; d_call: .
cdr3_aa: CASGLGLAGVLSNEQFF; cdr3_nt: TGTGCTAGTGGTTTAGGCCTAGCGGGAGTTCTTTCAAATGAGCAGTTCTTC; j_call: TRBJ2-1; v_call: TRBV12-5; clone_size: .; d_call: TRBD2
cdr3_aa: CASKDGQAQGQYF; cdr3_nt: TGTGCCAGCAAAGACGGACAGGCACAGGGGCAGTACTTC; j_call: TRBJ2-7; v_call: TRBV5-6; clone_size: .; d_call: TRBD1
cdr3_aa: CASSATRDYSGSPLHF; cdr3_nt: TGTGCCAGCTCAGCCACCAGGGACTATTCAGGTTCACCCCTCCACTTT; j_call: TRBJ1-6; v_call: TRBV18; clone_size: .; d_call: .
cdr3_aa: CASSQERGTTTDTQYF; cdr3_nt: TGTGCCAGCAGCCAAGAACGAGGGACTACCACAGATACGCAGTATTTT; j_call: TRBJ2-3; v_call: TRBV3-1/TRBV3-2; clone_size: .; d_call: TRBD2
cdr3_aa: CASTRQGTTDTQYF; cdr3_nt: TGTGCCAGCACGAGGCAGGGAACAACAGATACGCAGTATTTT; j_call: TRBJ2-3; v_call: TRBV2; clone_size: .; d_call: .
cdr3_aa: CASSETGYNSPLHF; cdr3_nt: TGTGCCAGCAGTGAGACAGGGTATAATTCACCCCTCCACTTT; j_call: TRBJ1-6; v_call: TRBV25-1; clone_size: .; d_call: TRBD1
cdr3_aa: CASNPSRDGVNELYF; cdr3_nt: TGTGCCAGCAACCCCTCGCGTGACGGAGTTAACGAGCTGTACTTC; j_call: TRBJ2-7; v_call: TRBV28; clone_size: .; d_call: .
cdr3_aa: CASSPTSGISDTQYF; cdr3_nt: TGTGCCAGCTCACCGACTAGCGGGATCTCAGATACGCAGTATTTT; j_call: TRBJ2-3; v_call: TRBV18; clone_size: .; d_call: TRBD2
cdr3_aa: CASSPGTDTQYF; cdr3_nt: TGTGCCAGCAGCCCGGGCACAGATACGCAGTATTTT; j_call: TRBJ2-3; v_call: TRBV5-6; clone_size: .; d_call: .
cdr3_aa: CASSFLGLVHEQYF; cdr3_nt: TGTGCCAGCAGCTTCCTGGGGCTTGTCCACGAGCAGTACTTC; j_call: TRBJ2-7; v_call: TRBV7-2; clone_size: .; d_call: .
cdr3_aa: CASSQVDRGHVSEAFF; cdr3_nt: TGTGCCAGCAGCCAAGTCGACAGGGGCCACGTCTCTGAAGCTTTCTTT; j_call: TRBJ1-1; v_call: TRBV4-2; clone_size: few; d_call: TRBD1
cdr3_aa: CATSRDRVTGGSGANVLTF; cdr3_nt: TGTGCCACCAGCAGAGATCGAGTGACAGGGGGCTCTGGGGCCAACGTCCTGACTTTC; j_call: TRBJ2-6; v_call: TRBV15; clone_size: .; d_call: TRBD1
cdr3_aa: CASSQSQVTGYEQYF; cdr3_nt: TGTGCCAGCAGTCAATCCCAGGTGACAGGGTACGAGCAGTACTTC; j_call: TRBJ2-7; v_call: TRBV2; clone_size: .; d_call: TRBD1
cdr3_aa: CASSDSGAGEYNEQFF; cdr3_nt: TGTGCCAGCAGTGACTCAGGAGCGGGAGAATACAATGAGCAGTTCTTC; j_call: TRBJ2-1; v_call: TRBV6-4; clone_size: .; d_call: TRBD2
cdr3_aa: CASSVAGGRGETQYF; cdr3_nt: TGTGCCAGCAGCGTAGCGGGGGGAAGGGGGGAGACCCAGTACTTC; j_call: TRBJ2-5; v_call: TRBV9; clone_size: .; d_call: .
cdr3_aa: CASSREQGAGYEQYF; cdr3_nt: TGTGCCAGCAGCCGTGAACAGGGGGCCGGCTACGAGCAGTACTTC; j_call: TRBJ2-7; v_call: TRBV14; clone_size: many; d_call: TRBD1
cdr3_aa: CASSESGDRAPF; cdr3_nt: TGTGCCAGCAGTGAAAGCGGCGACAGGGCCCCCTTC; j_call: TRBJ1-2; v_call: TRBV2; clone_size: few; d_call: TRBD1
cdr3_aa: CATSRGREGSYEQYF; cdr3_nt: TGTGCCACCAGCAGAGGGAGGGAAGGGTCCTACGAGCAGTACTTC; j_call: TRBJ2-7; v_call: TRBV15; clone_size: .; d_call: .
cdr3_aa: CASSPPRTSGRKPYNEQFF; cdr3_nt: TGTGCCAGCAGTCCTCCCCGGACTAGCGGGAGAAAGCCCTACAATGAGCAGTTCTTC; j_call: TRBJ2-1; v_call: TRBV27; clone_size: .; d_call: TRBD2
cdr3_aa: CASSPQRSGNQPQHF; cdr3_nt: TGTGCCAGCAGCCCTCAGAGGAGTGGCAATCAGCCCCAGCATTTT; j_call: TRBJ1-5; v_call: TRBV7-2; clone_size: .; d_call: .
cdr3_aa: CSASLDTKKNEQFF; cdr3_nt: TGCAGTGCTAGTTTGGACACAAAAAAGAATGAGCAGTTCTTC; j_call: TRBJ2-1; v_call: TRBV20-1; clone_size: .; d_call: .
cdr3_aa: CASRWTGGEKLFF; cdr3_nt: TGTGCCAGCAGGTGGACAGGCGGAGAAAAACTGTTTTTT; j_call: TRBJ1-4; v_call: TRBV27; clone_size: few; d_call: TRBD1
cdr3_aa: CASSPPGSSNQPQHF; cdr3_nt: TGTGCCAGCAGCCCCCCGGGATCTAGCAATCAGCCCCAGCATTTT; j_call: TRBJ1-5; v_call: TRBV7-3; clone_size: .; d_call: .
cdr3_aa: CASRLGWDRGPPTSGNTIYF; cdr3_nt: TGTGCAAGTCGCTTAGGGTGGGACAGGGGGCCACCCACCTCTGGAAACACCATATATTTT; j_call: TRBJ1-3; v_call: TRBV12-2; clone_size: .; d_call: .
cdr3_aa: CASSQDRAGGTGGELFF; cdr3_nt: TGTGCCAGCAGCCAAGATCGAGCGGGGGGAACGGGCGGGGAGCTGTTTTTT; j_call: TRBJ2-2; v_call: TRBV3-1/TRBV3-2; clone_size: .; d_call: TRBD2
cdr3_aa: CASSSGDSGTDTQYF; cdr3_nt: TGCGCCAGCAGCTCGGGGGACTCGGGCACAGATACGCAGTATTTT; j_call: TRBJ2-3; v_call: TRBV5-1; clone_size: few; d_call: .
cdr3_aa: CASSPGVGGFRTEAFF; cdr3_nt: TGTGCCAGCAGTCCGGGGGTGGGGGGGTTCCGCACTGAAGCTTTCTTT; j_call: TRBJ1-1; v_call: TRBV27; clone_size: few; d_call: .
cdr3_aa: CASSRTKPTGSTRTSYEQYF; cdr3_nt: TGTGCCAGCAGCAGGACGAAACCTACAGGTTCGACTCGGACCTCCTACGAGCAGTACTTC; j_call: TRBJ2-7; v_call: TRBV6-6; clone_size: .; d_call: .
cdr3_aa: CASSVGLADSSYEQYF; cdr3_nt: TGTGCCAGCAGTGTGGGACTAGCGGACAGCTCCTACGAGCAGTACTTC; j_call: TRBJ2-7; v_call: TRBV6-1; clone_size: .; d_call: TRBD2
cdr3_aa: CASSLARAAGNTIYF; cdr3_nt: TGTGCCAGCAGCTTAGCCAGGGCGGCAGGAAACACCATATATTTT; j_call: TRBJ1-3; v_call: TRBV7-2; clone_size: .; d_call: .
cdr3_aa: CASSRETGDAEAFF; cdr3_nt: TGTGCCAGTAGTAGGGAGACAGGGGACGCTGAAGCTTTCTTT; j_call: TRBJ1-1; v_call: TRBV19; clone_size: .; d_call: TRBD1
cdr3_aa: CASSDRGQLQETQYF; cdr3_nt: TGTGCCAGCAGCGACCGGGGACAGCTCCAAGAGACCCAGTACTTC; j_call: TRBJ2-5; v_call: TRBV11-2; clone_size: .; d_call: TRBD1
cdr3_aa: CASSPPGQGVSDTQYF; cdr3_nt: TGTGCCAGCTCACCACCGGGACAGGGGGTTTCAGATACGCAGTATTTT; j_call: TRBJ2-3; v_call: TRBV18; clone_size: .; d_call: TRBD1
cdr3_aa: CASSRLGTGTHEQYF; cdr3_nt: TGTGCCAGCAGCCGTTTAGGGACAGGCACCCACGAGCAGTACTTC; j_call: TRBJ2-7; v_call: TRBV6-5; clone_size: .; d_call: TRBD1
cdr3_aa: CASSFYSGYEQYF; cdr3_nt: TGTGCCAGCAGCTTCTATAGCGGCTACGAGCAGTACTTC; j_call: TRBJ2-7; v_call: TRBV5-5; clone_size: .; d_call: .